One and the same sample provided the 24 T cell receptor beta chains below, sequenced in a study of shared clonotypes between healthy human individuals (dated by TCRdb to about 2020). The method behind the library was the immunoSEQ multiplex PCR assay. This immuneACCESS table, as held by TCRdb, lists in-frame sequences with V and J called but not all clones. Of the missing ones, under half trace to an unresolved V gene in checked studies; the others have no known cause. Across this sample there are more than 1 million clones, with around 78% seen only once. The biggest ten clones account for 0.52% of the sample. The material sequenced was memory CD4+ T cells from PBMCs. Taken with the paper, the label for cell subset or site translates to: CD45RA-negative fraction. The receptor source for this set is a man in his late teens or twenties in good health. Some clones in this sample may be carry-over from other donors' samples.

This clone was recorded a few times. The V call is TRBV9, the J call TRBJ2-2; D tentatively fits TRBD1 or TRBD2 (5 bases each). This CDR3 contains 16 residues. With 4 bases removed from V and 6 bases from J, the gap between germline ends came to 19 bases. CDR1 and CDR2 (germline): SGDLS, YYNGEE. The CDR3 is CASSPLGEIPPGELFF. The CDR3, as DNA: TGTGCCAGCAGCCCCCTGGGGGAGATCCCCCCCGGGGAGCTGTTTTTT.

The rearrangement links TRBV18 to TRBJ1-1, with D maybe TRBD1 (6 bases). Looked up from germline, CDR1 is KGHSH and CDR2 is LQKENI. CDR3 size: 17 residues. V was clipped by 1 base and J by 1 base, with 16 bases between them. For the CDR3, the DNA is TGTGCCAGCTCACCACGTGGTTTGGGGGGCCCGAACACTGAAGCTTTCTTT. Protein: CASSPRGLGGPNTEAFF.

The V and J genes are TRBV6-1 and TRBJ2-7; 7 nucleotides match TRBD1. Germline loops: CDR1 MNHNS, CDR2 SASEGT. This CDR3 is 13 amino acids long. J gave up 5 bases and V 5 bases, and 6 bases lay outside the gene matches. The CDR3 DNA follows: TGTGCCAGCAGTTCGGGACAGACGGACGAGCAGTACTTC. Its translation: CASSSGQTDEQYF.

The rearrangement uses TRBV5-3 and TRBJ2-1; TRBD2 might be the D (5 bases). TRBV5-3 is assigned to the ORF class and has an uncertain function. The CDR3 runs 14 residues. Trimming took 4 bases from V and 3 from J, leaving 11 bases between them. The CDR3 DNA sequence: TGTGCCAGAAGCGCAGGCCGGGACTACAATGAGCAGTTCTTC. It translates to CARSAGRDYNEQFF.

The chain is built from TRBV5-1 and TRBJ2-3, with 9 bases that match TRBD1. V was pared by 1 base and J by 2 bases, with 5 bases of the junction left unmatched. This CDR3 has 16 residues. CDR1 and CDR2 from the germline V gene are SGHRS and YFSETQ. The CDR3 protein is CASSLTGGLLTDTQYF. CDR3 bases: TGCGCCAGCAGCTTGACAGGGGGCCTCCTCACAGATACGCAGTATTTT.

V and J are TRBV5-1 and TRBJ2-5; no firm D call. CDR1 SGHRS and CDR2 YFSETQ come from the germline V gene. This CDR3 is built from 15 residues. Trimming shortened V by 0 bases and J by 4 bases, and 13 bases separated the two germline ends. The CDR3 loop is CASSLAGTAIETQYF. DNA for the CDR3: TGCGCCAGCAGCTTGGCCGGTACAGCCATAGAGACCCAGTACTTC.

The rearrangement links TRBV6-1 to TRBJ1-2; D is ambiguous. Germline lookup yields CDR1 MNHNS and CDR2 SASEGT. CDR3 length: 14 amino acids. With 4 bases removed from V and 3 bases from J, the gap between germline ends came to 12 bases. CDR3 nucleotide sequence: TGTGCCAGCAGTGTTAATCCCGGGGACTATGGCTACACCTTC. Its translation: CASSVNPGDYGYTF.

The genes are TRBV18 and TRBJ1-3; D is ambiguous. The V end was cut by 3 bases, the J end by 4 bases, with 4 bases between. This CDR3 is 12 amino acids long. CDR1 is KGHSH, CDR2 LQKENI, per germline. Here the CDR3 DNA reads TGTGCCAGCTCACCGGAGGGAAACACCATATATTTT. It translates to CASSPEGNTIYF. Full variable domain (rest looked up from reference TRBV18 and TRBJ1-3): NAGVMQNPRHLVRRRGQEARLRCSPMKGHSHVYWYRQLPEEGLKFMVYLQKENIIDESGMPKERFSAEFPKEGPSILRIQQVVRGDSAAYFCASSPEGNTIYFGEGSWLTVV.

The chain is built from TRBV30 and TRBJ2-1; 10 nucleotides line up with TRBD2. The V and J ends lost 3 bases and 4 bases, in that order; junction bases with no gene match: 9. The length of the CDR3 is 16 residues. CDR1 and CDR2 (germline): GTSNPN, SVGIG (reference sequence). The chain's CDR3 is CAWRSSGGLRYNEQFF. The CDR3 DNA reads as TGTGCCTGGAGATCTAGCGGGGGATTGAGGTACAATGAGCAGTTCTTC.

This clone was observed a handful of times. The CDR3: CASSGRTSRTDTQYF. The CDR3 coding sequence is TGTGCCAGCAGCGGGAGGACTAGCAGGACAGATACGCAGTATTTT. The chain has TRBV11-2 and TRBJ2-3; 8 bases line up with TRBD2. The CDR3 has 15 amino acids. Germline V gene lookup returns CDR1 SGHAT and CDR2 FQNNGV. Losses at the gene ends were 5 bases for V and 3 bases for J; bases not matched to a gene: 7.

V and J are TRBV28 and TRBJ2-3, with D maybe TRBD1 (6 bases). Deletions cut 5 bases from V and 1 base from J, with 16 bases between. Germline V gives CDR1 MDHEN, CDR2 SYDVKM. The CDR3 is 16 amino acids. The DNA of the CDR3 is TGTGCCAGCAGTACGCCACAGGGCGGCGGCACAGATACGCAGTATTTT. Translated, it gives CASSTPQGGGTDTQYF.

Note on this clone: The sample carries other DNA sequences with the same CDR3. The chain is built from TRBV6-1 and TRBJ1-1; a weak D match, TRBD1 (5 bases). This CDR3 has 15 residues. In germline, CDR1 is MNHNS, CDR2 SASEGT. Trimming took off 8 bases at V and 7 bases at J, with 23 bases between the two ends. This chain's CDR3 is CASSLHSVGAGEAFF. In nucleotides, the CDR3 is TGTGCCAGCTCACTTCATTCGGTTGGGGCCGGTGAAGCTTTCTTT.

The genes are TRBV28 and TRBJ1-4, with 11 bases fitting TRBD1. V lost 6 bases and J lost 8; bases outside the gene matches: 8. Germline V gene sequence: CDR1 MDHEN, CDR2 SYDVKM. The CDR3 extends over 15 amino acids. The chain's CDR3 is CASSPDRGRQEKLFF. The CDR3 DNA reads TGTGCCAGCAGCCCGGACAGGGGGCGGCAGGAAAAACTGTTTTTT.

The chain uses TRBV10-3 and TRBJ2-3; 11 bases map to TRBD2. Germline-derived CDR1 and CDR2 are ENHRY and SYGVKD. CDR3 length: 14 amino acids. The ends lost 4 bases at V and 4 bases at J; junction bases unmatched: 1. The CDR3 coding sequence is TGTGCCATCAGTGGGACTAGCGGGCCAGATACGCAGTATTTT. This codes for CAISGTSGPDTQYF.

Points on this clone: The sample contains more than one DNA sequence encoding this CDR3. The chain employs TRBV7-9 and TRBJ2-1; 10 nucleotides align to TRBD2. The CDR3 is made up of 16 amino acids. J gave up 3 bases and V 1 base, and 3 bases lay outside the gene matches. CDR1 is SEHNR, CDR2 FQNEAQ, per germline (reference sequence). This chain's CDR3 is CASSLGRTSGYNEQFF. The CDR3 coding sequence is TGTGCCAGCAGCTTAGGGAGGACTAGCGGCTACAATGAGCAGTTCTTC.

This clone has more than one count but fewer than ten. The chain has TRBV9 and TRBJ2-7, with D maybe TRBD2 (6 bases). V was clipped by 0 bases and J by 4 bases, with 14 bases between them. Germline CDR1 SGDLS, CDR2 YYNGEE. The CDR3 is made up of 15 amino acids. CDR3: CASSVEAGSHYEQYF. The CDR3 DNA follows: TGTGCCAGCAGCGTAGAGGCGGGAAGCCATTACGAGCAGTACTTC. The whole variable domain, remainder taken from reference TRBV9 and TRBJ2-7, is DSGVTQTPKHLITATGQRVTLRCSPRSGDLSVYWYQQSLDQGLQFLIQYYNGEERAKGNILERFSAQQFPDLHSELNLSSLELGDSALYFCASSVEAGSHYEQYFGPGTRLTVT.

As regards this clone: The same CDR3 also results from other DNA sequences found in this sample. The CDR3, as DNA: TGTGCCAGCAGTTCCAACCGGGGGAAAGAGACCCAGTACTTC. Its protein is CASSSNRGKETQYF. V gene TRBV7-2 combines with J gene TRBJ2-5, with a tentative D call TRBD2 (6 bases). In germline, CDR1 is SGHTA, CDR2 FQGNSA. Deletions cut 6 bases from V and 3 bases from J, with 14 bases between. CDR3 length: 14 amino acids.

V is TRBV7-2 and J is TRBJ2-1; 7 nucleotides align to TRBD2. V gave up 5 bases and J gave up 1 base; unmatched junction bases: 11. The CDR3 runs 17 residues. Germline-derived CDR1 and CDR2 are SGHTA and FQGNSA. CDR3 region: CASSLNPAGASYNEQFF. The CDR3 nucleotides read TGTGCCAGCAGCCTGAACCCCGCGGGAGCTTCCTACAATGAGCAGTTCTTC.

The genes are TRBV28 and TRBJ2-1, with D possibly matching TRBD2 (6 bases). The V end lost 4 bases, the J end lost 1 base, and 11 bases lay between the germline ends. The CDR3 covers 15 residues. The germline V gene encodes CDR1 MDHEN and CDR2 SYDVKM. For the CDR3, the DNA is TGTGCCAGCAGTTGGTCTAGCGCTTCCTACAATGAGCAGTTCTTC. Translated: CASSWSSASYNEQFF. Using reference TRBV28 and TRBJ2-1 for the parts outside the CDR3, the full variable domain is DVKVTQSSRYLVKRTGEKVFLECVQDMDHENMFWYRQDPGLGLRLIYFSYDVKMKEKGDIPEGYSVSREKKERFSLILESASTNQTSMYLCASSWSSASYNEQFFGPGTRLTVL.

The chain has TRBV30 and TRBJ2-5; D might be TRBD2 (5 bases). The germline CDR1 and CDR2 sequences are GTSNPN and SVGIG (reference sequence). The CDR3 spans 12 residues. Trimming removed 0 bases at V and 5 bases at J, with 7 bases between. The DNA of the CDR3 is TGTGCCTGGAGTGTACTAGTGGAGACCCAGTACTTC. It translates to CAWSVLVETQYF.

This clone has a single count. The rearrangement uses TRBV30 and TRBJ2-7; D is ambiguous. The CDR3 is 13 residues long. Germline loops: CDR1 GTSNPN, CDR2 SVGIG (reference sequence). V lost 2 bases, J lost 3 bases, and 11 bases lay in between. CDR3 sequence (DNA): TGTGCCTGGAGTCCCCGGAGCTTCTACGAGCAGTACTTC. Amino acids: CAWSPRSFYEQYF.

The CDR3 here is CASSPAQGALYGYTF. The CDR3 nucleotides read TGTGCCAGCAGTCCTGCCCAGGGGGCCCTCTATGGCTACACCTTC. This chain connects TRBV6-5 to TRBJ1-2, with 8 bases lining up with TRBD1. This CDR3 has 15 residues. CDR1 is MNHEY and CDR2 is SVGAGI in the germline V gene. After removal of 5 bases from V and 4 bases from J, the junction contained 9 bases not matched to a gene.

The chain has TRBV6-1 and TRBJ1-1; no clear D gene. V was cut by 7 bases and J by 4 bases, with 7 bases left in between. Per germline, CDR1 MNHNS and CDR2 SASEGT. The CDR3 contains 11 residues. The CDR3 here is CASMGFTEAFF. CDR3 DNA: TGTGCCAGCATGGGGTTCACTGAAGCTTTCTTT.

This chain connects TRBV5-5 to TRBJ2-1, with D perhaps TRBD1 (5 bases). Per germline, CDR1 SGHKS and CDR2 YYEKEE (reference sequence). This CDR3 region has 12 residues. The ends were cut back, 6 bases at V and 5 bases at J, with 9 bases in the middle. As DNA, the CDR3 is TGTGCCAGCACGACAGTACACAATGAGCAGTTCTTC. It translates to CASTTVHNEQFF.